Shown below are 19 T cell receptor beta chains from a single sample sequenced in a study of blood T cell repertoires in COVID-19 (dated by TCRdb to 2020 to 2022). Library preparation was by the immunoSEQ multiplex PCR assay. As stored in TCRdb, this immuneACCESS dataset retains in-frame rearrangements with V and J assigned. A fraction of the clones does not appear; measured against another copy, unresolved V genes explain less than half of the discrepancy, and the remainder lacks a known reason. Counted in this sample were 310,000 or so clones; about nine tenths of them appeared once. The ten biggest clones cover 2.2% of the sample. The specimen sequenced was peripheral blood. The receptors were gathered from a woman between 25 and 40 years old with COVID-19, enrolled during active disease.

The chain uses TRBV5-1 and TRBJ2-3; D gene unclear. Germline CDR1 is SGHRS and CDR2 is YFSETQ. The CDR3 sequence is 15 residues long. Trimming cost V 0 bases and J 2 bases, with 10 bases left between them. Written as DNA, the CDR3 is TGCGCCAGCAGCTTGGCCGGTGCTCCCACAGATACGCAGTATTTT. It yields the protein CASSLAGAPTDTQYF.

The chain couples TRBV28 to TRBJ2-5; TRBD2 matches at 9 bases. The germline CDR1 and CDR2 sequences are MDHEN and SYDVKM. J gave up 1 base and V 10 bases, and 7 bases lay outside the gene matches. The CDR3 is made up of 14 amino acids. The CDR3 loop is CATRAGGTQETQYF. The DNA of the CDR3 is TGTGCCACCAGGGCGGGAGGGACCCAAGAGACCCAGTACTTC.

The chain links TRBV5-1 to TRBJ2-7; possible D gene TRBD2, 7 bases. V was clipped by 7 bases and J by 4 bases, with 18 bases between them. Germline V gene sequence: CDR1 SGHRS, CDR2 YFSETQ. The CDR3 is made up of 14 amino acids. The CDR3 DNA reads as TGCGCCAGCCGTCCGGGGGGCTCGGTTTACGAGCAGTACTTC. Translating it yields CASRPGGSVYEQYF.

Details on this clone: In the same sample, other DNA sequences code for this CDR3. The V call is TRBV5-1, the J call TRBJ2-5, with 7 bases identical to TRBD1. This CDR3 region has 14 residues. After removal of 2 bases from V and 1 base from J, the junction contained 2 bases not matched to a gene. Germline V gene data show CDR1 as SGHRS and CDR2 as YFSETQ. CDR3 in DNA: TGCGCCAGCAGCTTTCGGGACAGCCAAGAGACCCAGTACTTC. It is translated as CASSFRDSQETQYF.

The V call is TRBV2, the J call TRBJ1-5; unclear D gene. Germline CDR1 is SNHLY and CDR2 is FYNNEI. The V and J ends lost 4 bases and 4 bases respectively, with 11 bases between them. This CDR3 is built from 14 residues. DNA of the CDR3: TGTGCCAGCAGTGGACGAACAGCTAATCAGCCCCAGCATTTT. This encodes CASSGRTANQPQHF.

This chain connects TRBV5-1 to TRBJ1-1, with 7 bases that match TRBD1. The V gene end was trimmed by 3 bases and the J gene end by 0 bases; junction bases not matched to a gene: 8. Germline CDR1 and CDR2: SGHRS and YFSETQ. This CDR3 comprises 16 residues. As DNA, the CDR3 is TGCGCCAGCAGCTCGCGGTTGGGACAGATGAACACTGAAGCTTTCTTT. This translates into CASSSRLGQMNTEAFF. Supplemented by reference TRBV5-1 and TRBJ1-1, the full variable domain reads KAGVTQTPRYLIKTRGQQVTLSCSPISGHRSVSWYQQTPGQGLQFLFEYFSETQRNKGNFPGRFSGRQFSNSRSEMNVSTLELGDSALYLCASSSRLGQMNTEAFFGQGTRLTVV.

V and J are TRBV28 and TRBJ2-7, with TRBD1 matching 7 bases. The CDR3 consists of 15 residues. Trimming took 4 bases from V and 2 from J; bases not matched to a gene: 8. Looked up from germline, CDR1 is MDHEN and CDR2 is SYDVKM. This CDR3 reads CASSSGQAHTYEQYF. The CDR3 DNA reads TGTGCCAGCAGTTCAGGACAGGCGCACACCTACGAGCAGTACTTC.

The chain combines TRBV2 with TRBJ1-1; TRBD1 matches at 7 bases. J gave up 4 bases and V 6 bases, and 5 bases lay outside the gene matches. Germline V gives CDR1 SNHLY, CDR2 FYNNEI. This CDR3 comprises 13 residues. The CDR3 sequence: CASSLTGRTEAFF. The CDR3 region has the DNA TGTGCCAGCAGCCTGACAGGGCGCACTGAAGCTTTCTTT.

V and J are TRBV20-1 and TRBJ2-5; D uncertain. This CDR3 has 10 residues. The V end lost 6 bases, the J end lost 4 bases, and 6 bases lay between the germline ends. CDR1 is DFQATT and CDR2 is SNEGSKA in the germline V gene (reference sequence). DNA of the CDR3: TGCAGTGCAGATAGAGAGACCCAGTACTTC. Translated: CSADRETQYF.

The gene calls are TRBV6-5 and TRBJ2-1, with D perhaps matching TRBD2 (6 bases). CDR3 length equals 16 residues. The germline V gene encodes CDR1 MNHEY and CDR2 SVGAGI. V was pared by 0 bases and J by 7 bases, with 16 bases between. The CDR3 here is CASSYSRDRLSNEQFF. CDR3 sequence (DNA): TGTGCCAGCAGTTACTCGCGGGACCGCCTAAGTAATGAGCAGTTCTTC.

The CDR3 DNA reads TGTGCCAGCAGTCCAATATACCCGCCAGGGTATGGCTACACCTTC. It specifies CASSPIYPPGYGYTF. The chain uses TRBV27 and TRBJ1-2; the D gene is possibly TRBD1 (5 bases). The CDR3 sequence is 15 residues long. Germline loops: CDR1 MNHEY, CDR2 SMNVEV (reference sequence). The V end was cut by 5 bases, the J end by 5 bases, with 18 bases between.

The chain combines TRBV5-8 with TRBJ1-5; tentatively, D is TRBD1 (5 bases). Germline-derived CDR1 and CDR2 are SGHTS and YDEGEE. V was clipped by 6 bases and J by 1 base, with 8 bases between them. The CDR3 consists of 13 residues. Here the CDR3 reads CASNRQSNQPQHF. Here the CDR3 DNA reads TGTGCCAGCAACCGACAGAGCAATCAGCCCCAGCATTTT.

This clone appeared a single time. The chain combines TRBV9 with TRBJ1-2, with D possibly matching TRBD1 (6 bases). V lost 0 bases to trimming and J lost 4 bases, with 10 bases between them. Germline V gene data show CDR1 as SGDLS and CDR2 as YYNGEE. The CDR3 is made up of 14 amino acids. The CDR3 DNA sequence: TGTGCCAGCAGCGTAGAAGAACAGGGCTATGGCTACACCTTC. Its protein product is CASSVEEQGYGYTF.

This clone showed up just once. The chain links TRBV4-1 to TRBJ2-7, with D tentatively TRBD2 (5 bases). The CDR3 consists of 15 residues. In germline, CDR1 is MGHRA, CDR2 YSYEKL. Trimming removed 2 bases from V and 0 bases from J, with 11 bases in between. The CDR3 nucleotides read TGCGCCAGCAGCCAATCTGGACTGTCCTCCTACGAGCAGTACTTC. Translating it yields CASSQSGLSSYEQYF.

This clone has a count of ten or more. The rearrangement links TRBV27 to TRBJ2-3; D gene unclear. V gave up 2 bases and J gave up 4 bases, with 16 bases separating them. Germline CDR1 MNHEY, CDR2 SMNVEV (reference sequence). The CDR3 is made up of 16 amino acids. This chain's CDR3 is CASSLDTVWNPDTQYF. The DNA for the CDR3 is TGTGCCAGCAGTTTAGACACAGTGTGGAACCCAGATACGCAGTATTTT.

The chain links TRBV18 to TRBJ1-2; D not resolved. The germline V gene encodes CDR1 KGHSH and CDR2 LQKENI. The CDR3 runs to 13 residues. The V end lost 2 bases, the J end lost 10 bases, and 14 bases lay between the germline ends. As DNA, the CDR3 is TGTGCCAGCTCACCAGCGGGGAAGTACGACTACACCTTC. This sequence encodes CASSPAGKYDYTF.

The rearrangement uses TRBV7-3 and TRBJ2-1, with 8 bases fitting TRBD2. V shed 5 bases, J shed 8 bases, and the junction held 5 bases outside the gene matches. The CDR3 covers 13 residues. CDR1 is SGHTA and CDR2 is FQGTGA in the germline V gene. In DNA form, the CDR3 reads TGTGCCAGCAGCCCTCCGGGGGGGTATGAGCAGTTCTTC. This sequence encodes CASSPPGGYEQFF.

The chain recombines TRBV2 with TRBJ1-5; 7 positions match TRBD1. V was pared by 6 bases and J by 1 base, with 6 bases of the junction left unmatched. The germline CDR1 and CDR2 sequences are SNHLY and FYNNEI. CDR3 length: 15 residues. The CDR3 loop is CASRVSGGSNQPQHF. In DNA form, the CDR3 reads TGTGCCAGCAGAGTATCAGGGGGAAGCAATCAGCCCCAGCATTTT.

The CDR3 reads CASSLEGRTNTGELFF. The CDR3 DNA reads as TGCGCCAGCAGCTTGGAGGGGCGGACGAACACCGGGGAGCTGTTTTTT. The rearrangement joins TRBV5-1 to TRBJ2-2, with D perhaps TRBD1 (5 bases). The CDR3 runs to 16 residues. Trimming took off 0 bases at V and 0 bases at J, with 9 bases between the two ends. Germline V CDR1 and CDR2: SGHRS, YFSETQ.